This T cell receptor beta chain was profiled in a study of blood T cell repertoires in COVID-19 (dated by TCRdb to about 2020). Broadly, across the study: Samples from collaborators originated in the United States, Italy and Spain and spanned both the acute and convalescent phases of COVID-19. Deeply sampled blood TCRbeta repertoires from subjects exposed to, actively infected with, or recovered from COVID-19 were included in the dataset. Samples came from the ongoing ImmuneRACE study (first 160 participants) plus 1,254 subjects from 6 global collaborators. A de-identified subject ID, COVID-19 status, age in years and sex were almost always included in the sample metadata. The material from the prospective study consisted of cDNA or gDNA derived from T cells, B-cell-depleted T cells, or PBMCs. A freely available public database, intended as a resource for researchers studying the immune response to SARS-CoV-2, is where the repertoires were released. Where available, HLA class I and class II types were taken from metadata supplied by the sample provider and were not determined by assay-based typing. The paper's findings and limits, for the study overall: The amount of clinical and demographic metadata varied by source and participant and was provided uncurated.

This clone appeared once. Its target antigen remains unknown. No much larger clone is present one base from it, and per-base qualities are unavailable. TCRbeta CDR3 regions were amplified from genomic DNA by means of the immunoSEQ Assay, a bias-controlled multiplex PCR. On the study's bioinformatics: The number of nucleated cells in each sample was estimated from the amplification of reference gene primers within the assay. Sequence reads were collapsed and filtered to measure the absolute abundance of every unique TCRbeta CDR3 rearrangement. For each sample, productive Simpson clonality was calculated as the square root of Simpson's diversity index across productive rearrangements. TCRdb retrieved this table from immuneACCESS and kept in-frame rearrangements only. Not all clones are present; in checked studies, unresolved V genes account for under half, and no reason is known for the remainder. Clonal size and the V and J genes are those of that table, whereas D and trimming came from the DNA. Across this sample there are 250,000 to 300,000 clones, with 88% seen only once. 0.75% to 1% of the sample goes to the ten largest clones.

Enrolling through a virtual design, the prospective study's participants ranged in age from roughly 18 to 95 years and lived across 24 United States geographic areas. In the prospective study, participants were assigned to cohorts based on the clinical history participants reported in a screening survey and a study questionnaire. Recovered participants in ImmuneRACE Cohort 3 were defined by two consecutive negative NP/OP PCR tests, clearance by a healthcare professional, or resolution of symptoms. Each participant in the prospective study had whole blood, serum and a nasopharyngeal or oropharyngeal swab collected by mobile phlebotomists. Over a roughly 2-month period, participants in the prospective study had the option of providing additional blood draws and questionnaires. Prospective study blood samples were shipped either frozen or at room temperature before DNA extraction. The sequencing input was PBMCs or T cells enriched from blood (not recorded which). The TCR comes from a woman in her 30s who had recovered from COVID-19.

The encoded CDR3 is CAISEASGSLNEQFF. The bases read TGTGCCATCAGTGAGGCTAGCGGGAGCTTGAATGAGCAGTTCTTC. The rearrangement combines TRBV10-3 with TRBJ2-1, with 10 bases aligning to TRBD2. Taken from cysteine to phenylalanine, the CDR3 has 15 residues. The read is trimmed to its CDR3 DNA, 45 bases read in frame from base 1. Trimming accounts for 2 bases at V and 7 bases at J, while the number of junction bases matched to no gene is 5. CDR1 and CDR2 (ENHRY, SYGVKD) derive from the germline V gene.